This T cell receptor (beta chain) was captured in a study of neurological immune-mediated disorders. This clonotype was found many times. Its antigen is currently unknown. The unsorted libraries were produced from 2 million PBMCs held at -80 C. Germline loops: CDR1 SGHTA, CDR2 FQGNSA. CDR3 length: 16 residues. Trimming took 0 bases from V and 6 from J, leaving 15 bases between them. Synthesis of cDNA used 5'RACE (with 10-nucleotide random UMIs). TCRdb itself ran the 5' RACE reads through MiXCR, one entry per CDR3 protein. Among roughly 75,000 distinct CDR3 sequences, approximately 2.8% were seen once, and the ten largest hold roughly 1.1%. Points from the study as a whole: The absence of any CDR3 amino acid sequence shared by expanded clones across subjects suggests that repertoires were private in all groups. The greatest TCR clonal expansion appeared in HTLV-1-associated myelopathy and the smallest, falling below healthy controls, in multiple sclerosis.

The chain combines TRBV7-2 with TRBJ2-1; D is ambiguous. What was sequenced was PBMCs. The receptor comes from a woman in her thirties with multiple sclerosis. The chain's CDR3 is CASSLAIGPQANEQFF. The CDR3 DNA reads TGTGCCAGCAGCTTAGCTATAGGTCCGCAGGCCAATGAGCAGTTCTTC.